The 16 T cell receptor beta chains given below trace back to one sample, sequenced in a study of metastatic and nonmetastatic thyroid tumors. TCRdb redid the clone calls on the PCR reads using MiXCR. The repertoire holds some 10,000 clones, with 9.5% to 13% as singletons. All patients were untreated before thyroid surgery. What was sequenced was tumor tissue. These receptors all come from a female donor with papillary thyroid cancer or a benign thyroid nodule (not recorded which). Some clones in this sample may be carry-over from other donors' samples.

This clone was recorded many times. This chain links TRBV7-2 with TRBJ2-7, with D uncertain. V was cut by 0 bases and J by 4 bases, with 13 bases left in between. Looked up from germline, CDR1 is SGHTA and CDR2 is FQGNSA. There are 15 residues in the CDR3. CDR3 residues: CASSLARYPPYEQYF. CDR3 sequence (DNA): TGTGCCAGCAGCTTAGCGAGGTATCCCCCATACGAGCAGTACTTC.

This clone was recorded many times. The chain has TRBV30 and TRBJ1-2, with 10 bases lining up with TRBD1. V shed 3 bases, J shed 6 bases, and the junction held 10 bases outside the gene matches. The CDR3 runs to 15 residues. Germline assignment: CDR1 GTSNPN and CDR2 SVGIG (reference sequence). CDR3 protein: CAWRTGGHPGHGYTF. CDR3 in DNA: TGTGCCTGGAGGACAGGGGGCCATCCTGGGCATGGCTACACCTTC.

This clone is labeled as medium-sized. The rearrangement links TRBV6-4 to TRBJ2-1; 10 nucleotides match TRBD2. This CDR3 has 15 amino acids. Germline values: CDR1 MRHNA, CDR2 SNTAGT. V gave up 4 bases and J gave up 5 bases; unmatched junction bases: 5. The CDR3 DNA is TGTGCCAGCAGTGCCGTAGCGGGGGGAAACAATGAGCAGTTCTTC. Translating it yields CASSAVAGGNNEQFF.

The chain links TRBV12-3 or TRBV12-4 to TRBJ2-1; TRBD2 is a possible D gene (6 bases). This CDR3 has 14 residues. The germline V and J ends were trimmed by 7 bases and 9 bases, with 19 bases remaining between them. In DNA, the CDR3 is TGTGCCAGCATGGAAAGACTATCGGGGGTTGAGCAGTTCTTC. It is translated as CASMERLSGVEQFF.

This clone is judged medium-sized (0.01 to 0.1%). The rearrangement joins TRBV27 to TRBJ2-1; 9 nucleotides align to TRBD1. This CDR3 comprises 15 residues. V trimming: 7 bases; J trimming: 5 bases; junction bases outside the gene matches: 9. Germline V gene lookup returns CDR1 MNHEY and CDR2 SMNVEV (reference sequence). The CDR3 sequence is CASMENRGLHNEQFF. DNA of the CDR3: TGTGCCAGCATGGAGAACAGGGGGCTCCACAATGAGCAGTTCTTC.

With regard to this clone: One end of the junction fails to match germline, which may point to a read error. V gene TRBV10-3 combines with J gene TRBJ1-5, with D uncertain. The CDR3 covers 15 residues. CDR1 is ENHRY, CDR2 SYGVKD, per germline. CDR3 loop: CVVSEGTYSNQPRHF. The CDR3 DNA reads TGTGTCGTGTCAGAGGGAACATATAGCAATCAGCCCCGGCATTTT.

This clone was seen at least ten times. The genes are TRBV20-1 and TRBJ1-1; possible D gene TRBD1, 6 bases. With 1 base removed from V and 4 bases from J, the gap between germline ends came to 16 bases. The germline CDR1 and CDR2 sequences are DFQATT and SNEGSKA (reference sequence). The CDR3 consists of 15 residues. The DNA for the CDR3 is TGCAGTGCTAGAGCAATCCAGGGGTCGGGCACTGAAGCTTTCTTT. It yields the protein CSARAIQGSGTEAFF.

By its share, this clone is medium-sized (0.01 to 0.1%). The V and J genes are TRBV6-1 and TRBJ1-2; 8 nucleotides align to TRBD1. The J segment lost 4 bases and the V segment lost 6 bases, leaving 10 bases of the junction unmatched. CDR1 MNHNS and CDR2 SASEGT come from the germline V gene. This CDR3 is 15 amino acids long. CDR3 loop: CASSLQNTGGYGYTF. CDR3 nucleotides: TGTGCCAGCAGCCTCCAAAATACAGGGGGCTATGGCTACACCTTC.

The sample holds many counts of this clone. The V call is TRBV18, the J call TRBJ1-2; D perhaps matches TRBD1 (5 bases). Germline lookup yields CDR1 KGHSH and CDR2 LQKENI. The ends were cut back, 3 bases at V and 2 bases at J, with 10 bases in the middle. The CDR3 is made up of 14 amino acids. The CDR3 sequence: CASSPDTLNYGYTF. In DNA, the CDR3 is TGTGCCAGCTCACCGGACACGCTCAACTATGGCTACACCTTC.

Many counts were recorded for this clone. The rearrangement joins TRBV5-6 to TRBJ2-5; no clear D. CDR1 and CDR2 from the germline V gene are SGHDT and YYEEEE. Trimming took off 2 bases at V and 4 bases at J, with 6 bases between the two ends. This CDR3 has 12 residues. CDR3 sequence (DNA): TGTGCCAGCAGCTTCCTTGGAGAGACCCAGTACTTC. It specifies CASSFLGETQYF.

In its sample, this clone ranks as medium-sized. V usage is TRBV6-1 and J usage is TRBJ1-2; 8 bases map to TRBD1. CDR1 MNHNS and CDR2 SASEGT come from the germline V gene. Trimming at V came to 8 bases and at J to 6 bases, leaving 14 bases not matched to a gene. The CDR3 contains 15 residues. For the CDR3, the DNA is TGTGCCAGCTGGGGACAGGCAAATATTGGGGATGGCTACACCTTC. This sequence encodes CASWGQANIGDGYTF.

This clone was seen at least ten times. V is TRBV4-1 and J is TRBJ1-6; the D is unclear. The CDR3 has 16 residues. CDR1 MGHRA and CDR2 YSYEKL come from the germline V gene. Trimming took 5 bases from V and 0 from J, leaving 11 bases between them. The CDR3 spells CASSTSLSSYNSPLHF. DNA for the CDR3: TGCGCCAGCAGCACGTCCTTAAGCTCCTATAATTCACCCCTCCACTTT.

In its sample, this clone was seen many times. V usage is TRBV18 and J usage is TRBJ1-5; no clear D gene. Trimming shortened V by 6 bases and J by 7 bases, and 16 bases separated the two germline ends. CDR1 and CDR2 (germline): KGHSH, LQKENI. There are 14 residues in the CDR3. CDR3 residues: CASSLGEGWQPQHF. The CDR3 DNA reads TGTGCCAGCTCCCTCGGGGAGGGATGGCAGCCCCAGCATTTT.

In its sample, this clone was seen a few times. The V call is TRBV6-1, the J call TRBJ1-2, with 8 bases fitting TRBD1. From germline, CDR1 is MNHNS and CDR2 SASEGT. V was pared by 4 bases and J by 5 bases, with 9 bases of the junction left unmatched. The CDR3 loop spans 15 amino acids. CDR3: CASSGNRGMYYGYTF. The CDR3 DNA reads TGTGCCAGCAGTGGAAACAGGGGGATGTATTATGGCTACACCTTC.

The chain employs TRBV5-1 and TRBJ2-7, with TRBD1 identical over 7 bases. The CDR3 loop spans 15 amino acids. Losses at the gene ends were 4 bases for V and 0 bases for J; bases not matched to a gene: 7. Per the germline V gene, CDR1 is SGHRS and CDR2 is YFSETQ. CDR3 sequence reads: CASSARQGNSYEQYF. DNA for the CDR3: TGCGCCAGCAGCGCCAGACAGGGAAACTCCTACGAGCAGTACTTC.

This clone was seen many times. The chain combines TRBV19 with TRBJ2-3, with 7 bases lining up with TRBD2. The V gene end was trimmed by 5 bases and the J gene end by 2 bases; junction bases not matched to a gene: 13. The CDR3 totals 17 residues. CDR1 and CDR2 from the germline V gene are LNHDA and SQIVND (reference sequence). The CDR3 here is CASSFEAGVGFTDTQYF. CDR3 in DNA: TGTGCCAGTAGTTTTGAGGCGGGAGTAGGGTTCACAGATACGCAGTATTTT.